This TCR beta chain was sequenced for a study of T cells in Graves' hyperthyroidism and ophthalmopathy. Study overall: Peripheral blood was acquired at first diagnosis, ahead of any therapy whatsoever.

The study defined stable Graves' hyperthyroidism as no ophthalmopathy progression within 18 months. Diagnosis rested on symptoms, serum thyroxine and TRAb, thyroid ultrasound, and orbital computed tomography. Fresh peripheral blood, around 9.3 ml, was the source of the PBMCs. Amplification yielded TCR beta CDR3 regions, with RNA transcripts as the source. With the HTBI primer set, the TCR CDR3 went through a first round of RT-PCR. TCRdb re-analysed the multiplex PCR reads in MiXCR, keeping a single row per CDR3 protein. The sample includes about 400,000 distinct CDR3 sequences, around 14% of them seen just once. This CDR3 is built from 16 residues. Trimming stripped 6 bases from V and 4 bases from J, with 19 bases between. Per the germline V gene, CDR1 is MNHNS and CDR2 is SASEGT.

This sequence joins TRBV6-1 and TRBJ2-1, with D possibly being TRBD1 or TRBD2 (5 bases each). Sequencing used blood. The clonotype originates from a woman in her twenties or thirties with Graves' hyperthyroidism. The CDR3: CASRPVQRGEYNEQFF. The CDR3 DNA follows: TGTGCCAGCAGGCCGGTCCAGAGGGGCGAGTACAATGAGCAGTTCTTC.